This T cell receptor beta chain was recorded in a study of Tregs in tolerant kidney transplant recipients. The nonmyeloablative bone marrow transplants came from related graft donors, with transient mixed chimerism. CD4+CD25+CD127- Tregs, CD4+CD25- non-Tregs, CD4 and CD8 cells were sorted. General study findings and limits: Activated donor B cell expansion appeared to reveal the most relevant donor-specific TCRbeta repertoire. Some patients' samples used different primers over time, so nucleotide sequences weren't comparable.

The assay was immunoSEQ multiplex PCR, and TCRdb's table has in-frame clones only and misses some. This table lists roughly 25,000 clones. The V gene's germline CDR1 is SGHTA and CDR2 FQGNSA. Trimming at V came to 3 bases and at J to 4 bases, leaving 4 bases not matched to a gene. The CDR3 runs 14 residues. Turning to this clone: Its specificity is unknown. Read coverage stops 3 residues before the CDR3 terminus; the germline J gene supplies the remainder.

The sample was CD4+ T cells from blood (PBMCs), taken 6 months after the transplant. The chain recombines TRBV7-2 with TRBJ2-3; TRBD2 matches 7 bases. The receptor's source is a human patient who received a combined kidney and bone marrow transplant. T cells may partly derive from the graft donor. CDR3 DNA (partial): TGTGCCAGCAGCTTGAAGCGGGGCTCAGATACG. As protein: CASSLKRGSDT. The complete CDR3 protein is CASSLKRGSDTQYF.